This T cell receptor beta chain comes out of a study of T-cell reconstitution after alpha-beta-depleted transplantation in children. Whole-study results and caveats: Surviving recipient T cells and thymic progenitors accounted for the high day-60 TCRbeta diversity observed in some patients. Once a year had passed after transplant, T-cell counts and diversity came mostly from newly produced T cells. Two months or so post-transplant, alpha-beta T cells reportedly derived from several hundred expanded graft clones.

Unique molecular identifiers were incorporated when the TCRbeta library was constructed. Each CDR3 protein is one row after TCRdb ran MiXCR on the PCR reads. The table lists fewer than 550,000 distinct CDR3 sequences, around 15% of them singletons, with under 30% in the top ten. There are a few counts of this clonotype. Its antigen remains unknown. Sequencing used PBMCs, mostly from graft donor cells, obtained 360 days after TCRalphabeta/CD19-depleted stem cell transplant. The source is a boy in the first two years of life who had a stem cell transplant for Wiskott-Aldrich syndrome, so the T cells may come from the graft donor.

This chain's CDR3 is CSVNGIRTELYF. CDR3 nucleotides: TGCAGCGTTAACGGGATCCGGACAGAATTGTACTTC. The V and J genes are TRBV29-1 and TRBJ2-5; tentatively, D is TRBD1 (6 bases). The CDR3 runs 12 residues. Trimming removed 5 bases at V and 13 bases at J, with 20 bases between. Germline V gene lookup returns CDR1 SQVTM and CDR2 ANQGSEA.